This TCR beta chain was captured in a study of T cell repertoires in cytomegalovirus infection. At the level of the study: Public TCR beta signatures marked donors with CMV infection and the matching HLA.

A single record per CDR3 protein comes from TCRdb applying MiXCR to the reads. The data contain more than 250,000 distinct CDR3 sequences, approximately 14% of them seen just once; the ten biggest clones take up about 8.7%. The table lists this clonotype with a few counts. Its specificity is unknown. Study-wide results and caveats: It was HLA-C-restricted CMV-specific TCR beta clonotypes that dominated the response ex vivo.

The CDR3 covers 14 residues. The V gene's germline CDR1 is LNHNV and CDR2 YYDKDF (reference sequence). V gave up 1 base and J gave up 3 bases, with 10 bases separating them. The material sequenced was PBMCs. The sequence was collected from a human donor in good health (CMV status not recorded). Some clones in this sample may be carry-over from other donors' samples. This chain joins TRBV15 and TRBJ2-7, with D perhaps TRBD2 (5 bases). The CDR3 spells CATSRVGEIYEQYF. In nucleotides, the CDR3 is TGTGCCACCAGCAGAGTGGGAGAAATCTACGAGCAGTACTTC.